The 3 T cell receptor beta chains below all came from one sample that was sequenced in a study of Graves' ophthalmopathy and Graves' hyperthyroidism. Amplification of the TCR beta CDR3 regions used RNA transcripts (as template). The workflow started with a first-round RT-PCR run with HTBI primers and then moved on to a second-round multiplex PCR. TCRdb reprocessed the multiplex PCR reads via MiXCR and lists one record per CDR3 protein. Of roughly 350,000 distinct CDR3 sequences detected, about 17% appear once; the ten largest clones hold approximately 2.4%. Sequences were obtained from peripheral blood. Receptors originate from an adult woman with stable Graves' hyperthyroidism.

In its sample, this clonotype was seen many times. The chain is built from TRBV20-1 and TRBJ2-7; the D is unclear. Germline values: CDR1 DFQATT, CDR2 SNEGSKA (reference sequence). Trimming left V 5 bases short and J 7 bases short, with 24 bases between. This CDR3 comprises 15 residues. CDR3 DNA: TGCAGTGCTCGGACCCCCCCGAGTGATTCTTATGAGCAGTACTTC. Translating it yields CSARTPPSDSYEQYF.

The table lists this clonotype with a few counts. V gene TRBV5-8 combines with J gene TRBJ1-5; TRBD1 is a possible D gene (5 bases). Germline loops: CDR1 SGHTS, CDR2 YDEGEE. This CDR3 has 14 residues. Trimming shortened V by 2 bases and J by 7 bases, and 13 bases separated the two germline ends. In nucleotides, the CDR3 is TGTGCCAGCAGCTTCGGCTGGCAGGGCCAGCCCCAGCATTTT. This sequence encodes CASSFGWQGQPQHF.

The rearrangement uses TRBV20-1 and TRBJ2-4; a possible D gene is TRBD2 (5 bases). The ends were cut back, 7 bases at V and 2 bases at J, with 6 bases in the middle. Germline V gene data show CDR1 as DFQATT and CDR2 as SNEGSKA (reference sequence). The CDR3 length is 11 residues. The CDR3 loop is CSGGPKNIQYF. DNA for the CDR3: TGCAGTGGAGGGCCCAAAAACATTCAGTACTTC.